The rows below give T cell receptor beta chains drawn from one sample of a study of blood T cell repertoires in COVID-19. The protocol was immunoSEQ multiplex PCR, while the TCRdb copy is restricted to in-frame clones and leaves out a portion. Of about 88,000 clones in the sample, over 70% were seen once. Sequencing was done on a sample of peripheral blood. The receptors were gathered from an older man with acute or convalescent COVID-19. CDR3s include the opening cysteine and the closing phenylalanine or tryptophan. A D gene is named only where the DNA matches it firmly. Not every row has a clone size; where given, it reads once, few, many or a size class.

clone size,D gene,J gene,CDR3 length,V gene,CDR3 DNA,CDR3 protein
.,TRBD2,TRBJ2-3,19,TRBV5-4,TGTGCCAGCAGCCCCCGACTAGCGGGAGGCCCCCGCATGCAAGATACGCAGTATTTT,CASSPRLAGGPRMQDTQYF
.,.,TRBJ2-7,14,TRBV5-6,TGTGCCAGCAGCTTGGGGACAGCTTCCTACGAGCAGTACTTC,CASSLGTASYEQYF
.,.,TRBJ2-1,15,TRBV5-1,TGCGCCAGCAGCTTGCTGGACACCCGGTTGGATGAGCAGTTCTTC,CASSLLDTRLDEQFF
.,TRBD2,TRBJ2-7,15,TRBV29-1,TGCAGCGTGGGAGGGGCTTCTGGAACAAGGCTCGAGCAGTACTTC,CSVGGASGTRLEQYF
once,.,TRBJ1-1,10,TRBV20-1,TGCAGTGCTCTAAACAGGGAAGCTTTCTTT,CSALNREAFF
.,TRBD1,TRBJ1-4,15,TRBV19,TGTGCCAGTAGTATTGCAGGGGGCACTAATGAAAAACTGTTTTTT,CASSIAGGTNEKLFF
.,.,TRBJ1-6,19,TRBV4-2,TGTGCCAGCAGCCAAGATCGAGGAGGGGCGAGCTCCTATAATTCACCCCTCCACTTT,CASSQDRGGASSYNSPLHF
.,TRBD2,TRBJ2-5,15,TRBV4-2,TGTGCCAGCAGCCCCGCAGCGGGGGGCAGGGAGACCCAGTACTTC,CASSPAAGGRETQYF
.,TRBD1,TRBJ1-2,16,TRBV11-2,TGTGCCAGCAGCCCCAGTCCCGGGACAGGGAACTATGGCTACACCTTC,CASSPSPGTGNYGYTF
few,.,TRBJ1-2,14,TRBV6-1,TGTGCCAGCAGTGGAGCGACGCAACCCGGGGGCTACACCTTC,CASSGATQPGGYTF
.,.,TRBJ1-6,16,TRBV5-4,TGTGCCAGCAGCCCCGGGGAGAGCTCCTATAATTCACCCCTCCACTTT,CASSPGESSYNSPLHF
.,.,TRBJ2-1,14,TRBV7-9,TGTGCCAGCAGCCCCACAGCTGGGTACAATGAGCAGTTCTTC,CASSPTAGYNEQFF
medium-sized,TRBD1,TRBJ1-5,16,TRBV19,TGTGCCAGTAGTATAGGGATGTCGGGACAGAATCAGCCCCAGCATTTT,CASSIGMSGQNQPQHF
.,TRBD2,TRBJ2-5,16,TRBV24-1,TGTGCCACCAGTGATCAGACTAGCGGGTGGTTGGAGACCCAGTACTTC,CATSDQTSGWLETQYF
.,TRBD2,TRBJ2-1,16,TRBV29-1,TGCAGCGTTGAAGCAGGTGCGGGAGGACCGCCCAATGAGCAGTTCTTC,CSVEAGAGGPPNEQFF
.,.,TRBJ1-6,13,TRBV7-3,TGTGCCAGCAGCTTAACGCTAGATTCACCCCTCCACTTT,CASSLTLDSPLHF